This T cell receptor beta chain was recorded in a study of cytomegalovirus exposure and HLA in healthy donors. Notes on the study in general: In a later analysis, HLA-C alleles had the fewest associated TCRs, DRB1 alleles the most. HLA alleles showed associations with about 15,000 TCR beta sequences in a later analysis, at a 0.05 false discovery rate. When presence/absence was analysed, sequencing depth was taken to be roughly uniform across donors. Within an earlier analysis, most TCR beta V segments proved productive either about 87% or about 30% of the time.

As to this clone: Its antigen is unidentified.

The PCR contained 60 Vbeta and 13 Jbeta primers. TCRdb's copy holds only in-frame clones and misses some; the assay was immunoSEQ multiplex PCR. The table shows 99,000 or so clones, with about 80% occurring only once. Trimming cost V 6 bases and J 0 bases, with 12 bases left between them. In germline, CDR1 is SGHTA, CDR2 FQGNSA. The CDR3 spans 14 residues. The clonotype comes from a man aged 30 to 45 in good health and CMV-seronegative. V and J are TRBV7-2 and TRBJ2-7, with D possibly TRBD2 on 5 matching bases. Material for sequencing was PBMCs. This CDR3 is CASRRGPNSYEQYF. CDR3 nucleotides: TGTGCCAGCAGGCGCGGGCCTAACTCCTACGAGCAGTACTTC.